This T cell receptor beta chain was captured in a study of early T cells in non-severe SARS-CoV-2 infection. The CDR3 is 12 residues long. Germline CDR1 reads SEHNR; CDR2 reads FQNEAQ (reference sequence). The V and J ends lost 8 bases and 4 bases respectively, with 8 bases between them. TCRdb itself ran the 5' RACE reads through MiXCR, one entry per CDR3 protein. The table lists fewer than 65,000 distinct CDR3 sequences, less than 9.5% of them singletons. Sequenced here: whole blood, sampled at baseline. The receptor's source is an adult who was a healthcare worker with PCR-confirmed SARS-CoV-2 infection or an uninfected control (not recorded which). The genes are TRBV7-9 and TRBJ2-2; D is ambiguous. The CDR3 DNA follows: TGTGCCAGCTCCAGTGCCACCGGGGAGCTGTTTTTT. Translation gives CASSSATGELFF.